What follows are 27 T cell receptor beta chains derived from one specimen sequenced in a study of identical twins. Using its own MiXCR run on the 5' RACE reads, TCRdb lists one record per CDR3 protein. The profile shows 200,000 to 250,000 distinct CDR3 sequences, roughly 7.5% of them singletons. This sample was shared with a second study, whose subject was yellow fever vaccine responses in identical twins.

Sequences were obtained from memory (CD45RO+) T cells sorted from blood. These receptors all stem from a woman under 30 in good health.

This clonotype was recorded many times. The V call is TRBV5-6, the J call TRBJ2-1, with D possibly being TRBD2 (5 bases). V lost 5 bases and J lost 0, with 9 bases in between. Germline V gives CDR1 SGHDT, CDR2 YYEEEE. CDR3 length equals 14 residues. CDR3 residues: CASRAVGSYNEQFF. CDR3 sequence (DNA): TGTGCCAGCAGAGCGGTCGGCTCCTACAATGAGCAGTTCTTC.

This clonotype was seen many times. This chain uses TRBV24-1 with TRBJ2-3; TRBD1 is a possible D gene (6 bases). Per germline, CDR1 KGHDR and CDR2 SFDVKD. This CDR3 has 15 residues. Between the trimmed V and J ends, which lost 5 bases and 2 bases, there was a span of 13 bases. CDR3 nucleotide sequence: TGTGCCACCAGTGGTCGAGGACAGCACACAGATACGCAGTATTTT. Its protein is CATSGRGQHTDTQYF.

This clonotype was seen repeatedly, ten times or more. The rearrangement links TRBV25-1 to TRBJ1-1; TRBD1 matches 7 bases. V trimming: 4 bases; J trimming: 3 bases; junction bases outside the gene matches: 2. Germline V gene data show CDR1 as MGHDK and CDR2 as SYGVNS. CDR3 length equals 13 residues. CDR3: CASSGQGDTEAFF. The DNA of the CDR3 is TGTGCCAGCAGTGGTCAGGGGGACACTGAAGCTTTCTTT.

In this sample, this clonotype turned up many times. This sequence joins TRBV4-3 and TRBJ2-7; 8 nucleotides align to TRBD1. With 1 base clipped from V and 2 bases from J, the junction kept 4 bases outside the gene matches. This CDR3 is built from 15 residues. The germline V gene has CDR1 LGHNA and CDR2 YSLEER. The CDR3 DNA follows: TGCGCCAGCAGCCAAGGGACAGGGCCCACCTACGAGCAGTACTTC. Its translation is CASSQGTGPTYEQYF.

There are many counts of this clonotype. The CDR3 spells CASSLAKGEQFF. The CDR3 DNA sequence: TGTGCCAGCAGCTTAGCTAAGGGGGAGCAGTTCTTC. The gene calls are TRBV7-9 and TRBJ2-1, with a tentative D call TRBD1 (5 bases). Germline V gives CDR1 SEHNR, CDR2 FQNEAQ (reference sequence). Trimming removed 0 bases from V and 10 bases from J, with 7 bases in between. CDR3 length: 12 residues.

This clonotype has more than one count but fewer than ten. The chain is built from TRBV24-1 and TRBJ2-1; TRBD1 aligns across 10 bases. Germline loops: CDR1 KGHDR, CDR2 SFDVKD. With 5 bases clipped from V and 6 bases from J, the junction kept 6 bases outside the gene matches. The CDR3 loop spans 15 amino acids. CDR3 amino acids: CATSAPGQGFNEQFF. The CDR3 DNA reads as TGTGCCACCAGTGCCCCGGGACAGGGGTTCAATGAGCAGTTCTTC.

This clonotype was counted at least ten times. The chain combines TRBV20-1 with TRBJ1-1; 8 bases align to TRBD1. V lost 3 bases to trimming and J lost 5 bases; unmatched junction nucleotides: 5. The CDR3 length is 13 residues. Germline-derived CDR1 and CDR2 are DFQATT and SNEGSKA (reference sequence). Here the CDR3 DNA reads TGCAGTGCTAGTACAGGGGGGATTACTGAAGCTTTCTTT. Residues: CSASTGGITEAFF.

In this sample, this clonotype turned up a few times. The J gene is TRBJ2-1, the V gene TRBV9; D perhaps matches TRBD2 (6 bases). From germline, CDR1 is SGDLS and CDR2 YYNGEE. The CDR3 contains 17 residues. V was cut by 1 base and J by 5 bases, with 19 bases left in between. In DNA, the CDR3 is TGTGCCAGCAGCGTAATGCCCCGACTAGATTCGGACAATGAGCAGTTCTTC. Translating it yields CASSVMPRLDSDNEQFF.

This clonotype was seen a handful of times. The gene calls are TRBV5-5 and TRBJ2-1; D is uncertain. Trimming took off 4 bases at V and 8 bases at J, with 19 bases between the two ends. CDR1 is SGHKS, CDR2 YYEKEE, per germline (reference sequence). The CDR3 is 15 amino acids. CDR3 protein: CASSLVDVGRDEQFF. The DNA of the CDR3 is TGTGCCAGCAGCCTAGTAGACGTGGGTCGGGATGAGCAGTTCTTC.

Points on this clonotype: Mismatch with germline at one junction end may stem from a read error. The chain has TRBV7-7 and TRBJ2-5; weak D call: TRBD2 (6 bases). Germline V gene sequence: CDR1 SSHAT, CDR2 FNYEAQ (reference sequence). This CDR3 is built from 15 residues. CDR3 nucleotides: TGTGCTAGCAGCTCGGGACTCCCCGGACAAGAGACCCAGTACTTC. Encoded protein: CASSSGLPGQETQYF.

Turning to this clonotype: Given a much more abundant clone one base away, this may be a read error. The V and J genes are TRBV5-1 and TRBJ2-2; TRBD1 agrees at 8 bases. The CDR3 spans 14 residues. Germline V gene sequence: CDR1 SGHRS, CDR2 YFSETQ. V dropped 3 bases and J dropped 3; count of bases not matched to a gene: 1. In nucleotides, the CDR3 is TGCGCCAGCAGCTCGGGACAGGACACCGGGGAGCTGTTTTTT. This encodes CASSSGQDTGELFF.

This clonotype was observed at least ten times. J is TRBJ1-2 and V is TRBV12-3 or TRBV12-4; TRBD1 matches at 7 bases. The CDR3 totals 14 residues. Unmatched junction bases numbered 11, after V lost 5 bases and J lost 8 bases. CDR3 sequence (DNA): TGTGCCAGCAGTCATACGACAGGGCGGTGGGGCTACACCTTC. This sequence encodes CASSHTTGRWGYTF.

This chain connects TRBV7-2 to TRBJ2-1, with D uncertain. Germline lookup yields CDR1 SGHTA and CDR2 FQGNSA. V lost 1 base to trimming and J lost 7 bases, with 14 bases between them. The CDR3 is 15 amino acids. The chain's CDR3 is CASSLVQRLRNEQFF. Here the CDR3 DNA reads TGTGCCAGCAGCTTAGTACAGCGTCTAAGGAATGAGCAGTTCTTC.

This clonotype came up a few times. The chain links TRBV2 to TRBJ2-1, with 7 bases matching TRBD1. Germline loops: CDR1 SNHLY, CDR2 FYNNEI. This CDR3 is 15 amino acids long. Trimming at V came to 5 bases and at J to 10 bases, leaving 14 bases not matched to a gene. The CDR3 spells CASSYTGAPGEEQFF. For the CDR3, the DNA is TGTGCCAGCAGTTATACAGGGGCTCCTGGGGAGGAGCAGTTCTTC. Drawing the rest from reference TRBV2 and TRBJ2-1, the complete variable domain is EPEVTQTPSHQVTQMGQEVILRCVPISNHLYFYWYRQILGQKVEFLVSFYNNEISEKSEIFDDQFSVERPDGSNFTLKIRSTKLEDSAMYFCASSYTGAPGEEQFFGPGTRLTVL.

This clonotype was picked up many times. The CDR3 nucleotides are TGTGCCACCAGTGATACCGACAGGTCCCAGTACTTC. Translated, it gives CATSDTDRSQYF. This rearrangement joins TRBV24-1 to TRBJ2-7; a weak D match, TRBD1 (6 bases). Trimming took off 3 bases at V and 10 bases at J, with 12 bases between the two ends. Per the germline V gene, CDR1 is KGHDR and CDR2 is SFDVKD. The CDR3 extends over 12 amino acids.

This clonotype was detected a few times. J is TRBJ2-2 and V is TRBV6-5; D call uncertain. The V and J ends lost 2 bases and 6 bases respectively, with 13 bases between them. CDR1 and CDR2 (germline): MNHEY, SVGAGI. This CDR3 has 15 amino acids. CDR3 coding DNA: TGTGCCAGCAGTTACGTGGGATCAGCGCCCGGGGAGCTGTTTTTT. Its protein product is CASSYVGSAPGELFF.

This clonotype showed up many times. The chain uses TRBV20-1 and TRBJ2-7; tentatively, D is TRBD1 (7 bases). Germline V lookup: CDR1 DFQATT, CDR2 SNEGSKA (reference sequence). The CDR3 covers 14 residues. V was cut by 6 bases and J by 3 bases, with 18 bases left in between. CDR3 in amino acids: CSAPVQGGYYEQYF. The CDR3 DNA reads TGCAGTGCGCCCGTTCAGGGGGGCTACTACGAGCAGTACTTC.

The chain joins TRBV10-3 to TRBJ2-2; a possible D gene is TRBD2 (5 bases). This CDR3 spans 15 amino acids. CDR1 is ENHRY, CDR2 SYGVKD, per germline. The V and J ends lost 4 bases and 6 bases respectively, with 15 bases between them. The CDR3, as DNA: TGTGCCATCAGTGGCTCGCTCGTAGCGTCCGGGGAGCTGTTTTTT. Its translation is CAISGSLVASGELFF.

In its sample, this clonotype was seen many times. CDR3 sequence reads: CASRTLDVLSYNEQFF. The CDR3 region has the DNA TGTGCCAGCCGGACATTGGACGTGCTCTCCTACAATGAGCAGTTCTTC. The V gene is TRBV28, the J gene TRBJ2-1; D is possibly TRBD1 (5 bases). Germline values: CDR1 MDHEN, CDR2 SYDVKM. There are 16 residues in the CDR3. V gave up 8 bases and J gave up 0 bases, with 17 bases separating them.

This clonotype was observed a handful of times. The V and J genes are TRBV20-1 and TRBJ2-5; D uncertain. Germline V gene sequence: CDR1 DFQATT, CDR2 SNEGSKA (reference sequence). This CDR3 is 10 amino acids long. Deletions cut 4 bases from V and 5 bases from J, with 5 bases between. This chain's CDR3 is CSATTETQYF. The CDR3 nucleotides read TGCAGTGCTACTACGGAGACCCAGTACTTC.

The V gene is TRBV7-6, the J gene TRBJ2-6, with 10 nucleotides matching TRBD2. The V gene end was trimmed by 0 bases and the J gene end by 2 bases; junction bases not matched to a gene: 16. The CDR3 runs to 22 residues. Germline V gene data show CDR1 as SGHVS and CDR2 as FNYEAQ. The CDR3 is CASSLAPGLATRGIPGANVLTF. In DNA, the CDR3 is TGTGCCAGCAGCTTAGCCCCGGGACTAGCGACCCGAGGCATTCCTGGGGCCAACGTCCTGACTTTC.

A few counts support this clonotype. This sequence joins TRBV6-4 and TRBJ2-1, with D hard to call. The CDR3 runs to 16 residues. V was cut by 0 bases and J by 2 bases, with 11 bases left in between. Germline V gene sequence: CDR1 MRHNA, CDR2 SNTAGT. The CDR3 here is CASSDSGLAPYNEQFF. In DNA, the CDR3 is TGTGCCAGCAGTGACTCCGGGCTGGCCCCCTACAATGAGCAGTTCTTC.

The chain employs TRBV28 and TRBJ1-6; weak D call: TRBD1 (5 bases). CDR3 size: 15 residues. The V gene lost 10 bases and the J gene lost 5 bases, with 18 bases spanning the gap. Germline lookup yields CDR1 MDHEN and CDR2 SYDVKM. The CDR3 DNA reads TGTGCCACCCGGCGGGGCGGGGGAAATAATTCACCCCTCCACTTT. Its protein product is CATRRGGGNNSPLHF.

This clonotype was observed a handful of times. The chain uses TRBV5-1 and TRBJ2-1; 11 bases are shared with TRBD2. This CDR3 has 15 amino acids. Germline V gene data show CDR1 as SGHRS and CDR2 as YFSETQ. J lost 8 bases, V lost 3 bases, and 7 bases had no gene match. The CDR3 bases are TGCGCCAGCAGCTGGGAGACTAGCGGGGTGTATGAGCAGTTCTTC. It translates to CASSWETSGVYEQFF.

This clonotype was seen many times. The chain is built from TRBV6-2 or TRBV6-3 and TRBJ2-2; D gene ambiguous. The germline V gene encodes CDR1 MNHEY and CDR2 SVGEGT. The CDR3 is made up of 15 amino acids. Trimming removed 4 bases at V and 0 bases at J, with 9 bases between. The CDR3 bases are TGTGCCAGCAGTTTAAGGGTGACGAACACCGGGGAGCTGTTTTTT. This gives the protein CASSLRVTNTGELFF.

The genes are TRBV6-1 and TRBJ1-5, with D uncertain. CDR1 is MNHNS, CDR2 SASEGT, per germline. The CDR3 length is 15 residues. Trimming shortened V by 6 bases and J by 2 bases, and 14 bases separated the two germline ends. Here the CDR3 DNA reads TGTGCCAGCAGCCGAGACCCAAAGGGCAATCAGCCCCAGCATTTT. Encoded protein: CASSRDPKGNQPQHF.

The V call is TRBV20-1, the J call TRBJ2-3; the D gene is possibly TRBD2 (5 bases). CDR1 and CDR2 (germline): DFQATT, SNEGSKA (reference sequence). V gave up 5 bases and J gave up 0 bases, with 21 bases separating them. The CDR3 is 17 residues long. CDR3 nucleotides: TGCAGTGCTCAACCTACCCCCCCAGCGGCCAGCACAGATACGCAGTATTTT. The encoded protein is CSAQPTPPAASTDTQYF.